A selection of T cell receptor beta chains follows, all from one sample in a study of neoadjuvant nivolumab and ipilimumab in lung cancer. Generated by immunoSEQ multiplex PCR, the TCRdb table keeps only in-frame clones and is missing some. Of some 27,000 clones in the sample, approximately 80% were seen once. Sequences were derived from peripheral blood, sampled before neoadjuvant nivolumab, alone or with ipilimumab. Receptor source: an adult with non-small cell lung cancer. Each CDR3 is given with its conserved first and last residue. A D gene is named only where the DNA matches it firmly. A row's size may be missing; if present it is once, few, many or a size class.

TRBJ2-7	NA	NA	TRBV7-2	TGTGCCAGCAGCTCCGGGCACCAGACCTACGAGCAGTACTTC	CASSSGHQTYEQYF
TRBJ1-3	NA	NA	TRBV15	TGTGCCACCAGCAGAGATCGGCAGGGGCTAACCTCTGGAAACACCATATATTTT	CATSRDRQGLTSGNTIYF
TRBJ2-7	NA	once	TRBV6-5	TGTGCCAGCAGTTACTCGGTCCCTCCCTACGAGCAGTACTTC	CASSYSVPPYEQYF
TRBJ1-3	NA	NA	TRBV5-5	TGTGCCAGCAGCCGCGACTGGACAACTGGAAACACCATATATTTT	CASSRDWTTGNTIYF
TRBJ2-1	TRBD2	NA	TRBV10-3	TGTGCCATCGCATCCGGGACTAGCGGGGGGAGAAATGAGCAGTTCTTC	CAIASGTSGGRNEQFF
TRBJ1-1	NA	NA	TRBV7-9	TGTGCCAGCACCTCCCTCGTAGGGGATGAAGCTTTCTTT	CASTSLVGDEAFF
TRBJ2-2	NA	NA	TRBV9	TGTGCCAGCAGCATAGTGGGGCGGGAGCTGTTTTTT	CASSIVGRELFF
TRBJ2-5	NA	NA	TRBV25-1	TGTGCCAGCAGTGAAGGGTGGGGGGCCCAAGAGACCCAGTACTTC	CASSEGWGAQETQYF
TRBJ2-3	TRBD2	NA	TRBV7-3	TGTGCCAGCAGCCCTAGCGGGGGGGCTGCAGATACGCAGTATTTT	CASSPSGGAADTQYF
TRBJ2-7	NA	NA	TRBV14	TGTGCCAGCAGCCAAGCATTGTCCGAGCAGTACTTC	CASSQALSEQYF
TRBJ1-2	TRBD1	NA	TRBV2	TGTGCCAGCAGTTACACAGGGGATGATAACTATGGCTACACCTTC	CASSYTGDDNYGYTF
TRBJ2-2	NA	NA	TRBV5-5	TGTGCCAGCAGCCGCGTAGGGGTACCGAACACCGGGGAGCTGTTTTTT	CASSRVGVPNTGELFF
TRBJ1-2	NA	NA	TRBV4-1	TGCGCCAGCAGCCCTTTGGGCACTAACTATGGCTACACCTTC	CASSPLGTNYGYTF
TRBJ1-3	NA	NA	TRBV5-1	TGCGCCAGCAGCCTGGATGGGGTTGGGGGAAACACCATATATTTT	CASSLDGVGGNTIYF
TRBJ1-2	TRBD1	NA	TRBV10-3	TGTGCCATCAGTGTGCGGGACAGGGAAGTTTATGGCTACACCTTC	CAISVRDREVYGYTF
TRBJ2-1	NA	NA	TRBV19	TGTGCCAGTAGTCGGGGTCCGGGCTACAATGAGCAGTTCTTC	CASSRGPGYNEQFF
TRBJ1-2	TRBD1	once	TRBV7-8	TGTGCCAGCAGTCTAGACAGGGACTATGGCTACACCTTC	CASSLDRDYGYTF
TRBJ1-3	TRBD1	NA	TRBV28	TGTGCCAGCGGGACAGGGGCTTCTGGAAACACCATATATTTT	CASGTGASGNTIYF
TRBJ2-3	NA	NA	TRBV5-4	TGTGCCAGCAGCTCCAGGGAGACAGCCAGCACAGATACGCAGTATTTT	CASSSRETASTDTQYF
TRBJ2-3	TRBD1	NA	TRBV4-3	TGCGCCAGCAGCCAAGGGGGACAGGGCACAGATACGCAGTATTTT	CASSQGGQGTDTQYF
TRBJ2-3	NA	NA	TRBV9	TGTGCCAGCAGCCCCCAAGGGAGGCCAGCTAGCACAGATACGCAGTATTTT	CASSPQGRPASTDTQYF
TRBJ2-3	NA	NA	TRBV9	TGTGCCAGCAGCGGTTTGGGGAGCAGCACAGATACGCAGTATTTT	CASSGLGSSTDTQYF
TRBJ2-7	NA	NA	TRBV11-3	TGTGCCAGCAGCTTAGGAGGGAACGAGCAGTACTTC	CASSLGGNEQYF
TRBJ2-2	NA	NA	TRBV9	TGTGCCAGCAGCGACGGACTATACACCGGGGAGCTGTTTTTT	CASSDGLYTGELFF
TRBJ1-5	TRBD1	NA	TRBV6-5	TGTGCCAGCAGTTCCACGGACAGGGGATATCAGCCCCAGCATTTT	CASSSTDRGYQPQHF
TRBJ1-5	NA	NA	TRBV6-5	TGTGCCAGCAGTTACCTAATCAATCAGCCCCAGCATTTT	CASSYLINQPQHF
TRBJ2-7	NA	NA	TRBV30	TGTGCCTGGAAAGGGTGCAGGATTTGGTTGGGGCAGTACTTC	CAWKGCRIWLGQYF
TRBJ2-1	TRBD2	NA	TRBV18	TGTGCCAGCTCACCGGGACTAGCGGCCTACAATGAGCAGTTCTTC	CASSPGLAAYNEQFF
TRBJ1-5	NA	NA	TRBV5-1	TGCGCCAGCAGCTTGGACGGGCAGGGCGCTCAGCCCCAGCATTTT	CASSLDGQGAQPQHF
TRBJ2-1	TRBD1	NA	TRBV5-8	TGTGCCAGCAGATCACAGGGGGCGGTCAATGAGCAGTTCTTC	CASRSQGAVNEQFF